Below are 11 T cell receptor beta chains sequenced from a single sample in a study of blood T cell repertoires in COVID-19 (dated by TCRdb to about 2020). The library came from the immunoSEQ multiplex PCR assay. This immuneACCESS table, as held by TCRdb, lists in-frame sequences with V and J called but not all clones. Of the missing ones, under half trace to an unresolved V gene in checked studies; the others have no known cause. The sample includes roughly 40,000 clones, with approximately 90% observed a single time. In total, the top ten clones hold around 5% of the sample. Sequencing was performed on peripheral blood. Every receptor here comes from a human donor in a cohort sampled during active COVID-19.

The V gene is TRBV27, the J gene TRBJ2-1, with unresolved D. Germline CDR1 is MNHEY and CDR2 is SMNVEV (reference sequence). This CDR3 is 13 amino acids long. Deletions cut 4 bases from V and 0 bases from J, with 4 bases between. The CDR3 coding sequence is TGTGCCAGCAGTTCCAACTCCTACAATGAGCAGTTCTTC. Translation gives CASSSNSYNEQFF.

The V gene is TRBV27, the J gene TRBJ1-1, with D possibly being TRBD1 (5 bases). The ends were cut back, 5 bases at V and 2 bases at J, with 18 bases in the middle. Per the germline V gene, CDR1 is MNHEY and CDR2 is SMNVEV (reference sequence). This CDR3 is built from 16 residues. CDR3 region: CASSPSGGWSNTEAFF. The CDR3 nucleotides read TGTGCCAGCAGTCCCTCGGGGGGATGGAGTAACACTGAAGCTTTCTTT.

The rearrangement links TRBV4-1 to TRBJ1-5; D unresolved. Trimming left V 0 bases short and J 1 base short, with 13 bases between. Germline lookup yields CDR1 MGHRA and CDR2 YSYEKL. The length of the CDR3 is 17 residues. The CDR3 is CASSQEDGGASNQPQHF. CDR3 DNA sequence: TGCGCCAGCAGCCAAGAAGATGGAGGTGCGAGCAATCAGCCCCAGCATTTT.

The chain combines TRBV6-2 or TRBV6-3 with TRBJ2-5; 8 positions match TRBD2. This CDR3 is built from 14 residues. V trimming: 6 bases; J trimming: 9 bases; junction bases outside the gene matches: 12. Per germline, CDR1 MNHEY and CDR2 SVGEGT. In nucleotides, the CDR3 is TGTGCCAGCAGCGCGGGGGGTACGGGCGTCCCCCAGTACTTC. This gives the protein CASSAGGTGVPQYF.

The V and J genes are TRBV6-4 and TRBJ2-3; 12 bases are a match to TRBD1. The CDR3 totals 15 residues. Germline-derived CDR1 and CDR2 are MRHNA and SNTAGT. V dropped 2 bases and J dropped 4; count of bases not matched to a gene: 1. The CDR3 DNA reads TGTGCCAGCAGTGACGGGACAGGGGGCGCAGATACGCAGTATTTT. This sequence encodes CASSDGTGGADTQYF.

This chain's CDR3 is CSSRDRWYGVDGYTF. CDR3 bases: TGCAGCAGTAGGGACAGGTGGTATGGGGTCGATGGCTACACCTTC. J is TRBJ1-2 and V is TRBV29-1; 8 bases match TRBD1. Germline CDR1 is SQVTM and CDR2 is ANQGSEA. CDR3 length: 15 residues. With V trimmed by 8 bases and J by 6 bases, 17 bases remained unmatched.

This clone was counted once. The rearrangement uses TRBV18 and TRBJ2-7; TRBD1 is a possible D gene (6 bases). V gave up 1 base and J gave up 0 bases, with 13 bases separating them. Per germline, CDR1 KGHSH and CDR2 LQKENI. The CDR3 contains 16 residues. The CDR3 spells CASSPRSGVSSYEQYF. The CDR3 bases are TGTGCCAGCTCACCACGGTCAGGGGTTAGCTCCTACGAGCAGTACTTC.

The chain has TRBV5-4 and TRBJ1-2; possibly TRBD1 for D (6 bases). V lost 3 bases and J lost 6, with 12 bases in between. Germline V lookup: CDR1 SGHNT, CDR2 YYREEE (reference sequence). This CDR3 comprises 13 residues. CDR3 nucleotide sequence: TGTGCCAGCAGCTCTACAGGGAACAATGGCTACACCTTC. This gives the protein CASSSTGNNGYTF. Variable domain in full (rest from reference TRBV5-4 and TRBJ1-2): ETGVTQSPTHLIKTRGQQVTLRCSSQSGHNTVSWYQQALGQGPQFIFQYYREEENGRGNFPPRFSGLQFPNYSSELNVNALELDDSALYLCASSSTGNNGYTFGSGTRLTVV.

The chain is built from TRBV15 and TRBJ2-3, with 8 bases fitting TRBD2. J was trimmed by 2 bases and V by 3 bases; bases with no gene match: 4. CDR3 size: 15 residues. Germline V CDR1 and CDR2: LNHNV, YYDKDF (reference sequence). The CDR3 reads CATSSGRGDTDTQYF. The CDR3 DNA is TGTGCCACCAGCAGTGGGCGGGGGGACACAGATACGCAGTATTTT.

The chain carries TRBV5-1 and TRBJ2-4; possible D gene TRBD2, 6 bases. The CDR3 runs to 16 residues. With 1 base removed from V and 5 bases from J, the gap between germline ends came to 16 bases. Germline V CDR1 and CDR2: SGHRS, YFSETQ. CDR3 region: CASSLTGGDSQNIQYF. For the CDR3, the DNA is TGCGCCAGCAGCTTGACGGGCGGGGATTCCCAAAACATTCAGTACTTC.

This clone was recorded a few times. The chain couples TRBV3-1 (or the pseudogene TRBV3-2) to TRBJ2-2; TRBD2 matches at 7 bases. CDR3 length: 15 amino acids. The ends lost 4 bases at V and 4 bases at J; junction bases unmatched: 6. CDR1 and CDR2 (germline): LGHDT, YNNKEL (reference sequence). The CDR3: CASSLGGARTGELFF. The CDR3 DNA reads as TGTGCCAGCAGCCTGGGAGGGGCTCGCACCGGGGAGCTGTTTTTT.